Each of the 24 T cell receptor beta chains below was sequenced from the same sample in a study of response to subunit inactivated influenza vaccine. MiXCR, run by TCRdb on the RT-PCR reads, gives a single entry per CDR3 protein. This table has 550,000 to 800,000 distinct CDR3 sequences, 14% appearing once. Here the sequenced sample was PBMCs from blood, taken about 14 days before vaccination. The receptors shown here come from a man aged 45-65 years who received an inactivated influenza vaccine.

CDR3 sequence reads: CASSLGPGQGYNEQFF. CDR3 nucleotides: TGTGCCAGCAGCTTAGGACCGGGACAGGGCTACAATGAGCAGTTCTTC. The rearrangement joins TRBV11-2 to TRBJ2-1, with 9 bases identical to TRBD1. The CDR3 totals 16 residues. The germline V gene has CDR1 SGHAT and CDR2 FQNNGV. With 1 base clipped from V and 3 bases from J, the junction kept 4 bases outside the gene matches. The entire variable domain, with the rest obtained from reference TRBV11-2 and TRBJ2-1, is as follows: EAGVAQSPRYKIIEKRQSVAFWCNPISGHATLYWYQQILGQGPKLLIQFQNNGVVDDSQLPKDRFSAERLKGVDSTLKIQPAKLEDSAVYLCASSLGPGQGYNEQFFGPGTRLTVL.

The chain links TRBV12-3 or TRBV12-4 to TRBJ2-5, with D perhaps TRBD1 or TRBD2 (6 bases each). V was pared by 5 bases and J by 4 bases, with 17 bases between. This CDR3 has 15 residues. The CDR3 loop reads CASSLPEGGLETQYF. Written as DNA, the CDR3 is TGTGCCAGCAGTCTTCCCGAAGGGGGGCTAGAGACCCAGTACTTC.

This clonotype has more than one count but fewer than ten. The chain recombines TRBV7-8 with TRBJ2-1, with D possibly TRBD1 on 5 matching bases. This CDR3 region has 15 residues. Trimming took 3 bases from V and 5 from J, leaving 14 bases between them. Germline V gene data show CDR1 as SGHVS and CDR2 as FQNEAQ. The CDR3 spells CASSFPGNPNNEQFF. The CDR3 nucleotides are TGTGCCAGCAGCTTCCCAGGGAATCCTAACAATGAGCAGTTCTTC.

Turning to this clonotype: Germline and junction disagree at one end, which may indicate a read error. The chain recombines TRBV7-9 with TRBJ2-3, with D possibly being TRBD2 (5 bases). Germline CDR1 SEHNR, CDR2 FQNEAQ (reference sequence). There are 16 residues in the CDR3. DNA of the CDR3: TGTGACAGCAGCTTAGCGTTTGCCGGGGGCACAGATACGCAGTATTTT. Translation: CDSSLAFAGGTDTQYF.

A word on this clonotype: Compared with germline, one end of the junction differs, possibly owing to a read error. CDR3 amino acids: CASSPWGGQGPEKLFF. The DNA for the CDR3 is TGTGCCAGCAGTCCTTGGGGGGGACAGGGGCCCGAAAAACTCTTTTTT. The chain has TRBV6-1 and TRBJ1-4; 10 nucleotides agree with TRBD1. The CDR3 contains 16 residues. Germline V gene data show CDR1 as MNHNS and CDR2 as SASEGT.

This rearrangement joins TRBV9 to TRBJ2-5; TRBD2 agrees at 7 bases. Trimming at V came to 3 bases and at J to 0 bases, leaving 11 bases not matched to a gene. Germline V gives CDR1 SGDLS, CDR2 YYNGEE. This CDR3 has 17 residues. CDR3 sequence reads: CASSAGASGGNQETQYF. The CDR3 DNA is TGTGCCAGCAGCGCTGGGGCTAGCGGAGGAAACCAAGAGACCCAGTACTTC.

This clonotype occurred a few times. The V gene is TRBV5-1, the J gene TRBJ2-7; perhaps TRBD1 as D (6 bases). With 4 bases removed from V and 5 bases from J, the gap between germline ends came to 13 bases. Germline V CDR1 and CDR2: SGHRS, YFSETQ. The CDR3 has 13 amino acids. The CDR3 DNA is TGCGCCAGCAGCGCAAACAGGGCGGACGAGCAGTACTTC. This gives the protein CASSANRADEQYF.

The chain employs TRBV5-1 and TRBJ2-2, with a possible D match to TRBD2 (5 bases). The germline gives CDR1 SGHRS, CDR2 YFSETQ. V lost 4 bases to trimming and J lost 3 bases, with 10 bases between them. The CDR3 runs 14 residues. CDR3 residues: CASSVTSDTGELFF. In nucleotides, the CDR3 is TGCGCCAGCAGCGTAACTAGTGACACCGGGGAGCTGTTTTTT.

The V and J genes are TRBV7-9 and TRBJ2-6, with D maybe TRBD2 (5 bases). The length of the CDR3 is 16 residues. Germline V CDR1 and CDR2: SEHNR, FQNEAQ (reference sequence). Trimming left V 1 base short and J 1 base short, with 8 bases between. The CDR3 DNA reads TGTGCCAGCAGCTTAGGAGGGATTTCTGGGGCCAACGTCCTGACTTTC. This gives the protein CASSLGGISGANVLTF.

The gene calls are TRBV24-1 and TRBJ2-1; 8 bases agree with TRBD2. This CDR3 comprises 16 residues. V was clipped by 6 bases and J by 1 base; unmatched bases: 7. The V gene's germline CDR1 is KGHDR and CDR2 SFDVKD. Here the CDR3 DNA reads TGTGCCACCAGTTTACCGGGGGGGTTGTCCTACAATGAGCAGTTCTTC. Its translation is CATSLPGGLSYNEQFF.

CDR3 nucleotide sequence: TGTGCCAGTAGTATCGTGTCTAGCGGGGGAGAGCAGTTCTTC. This gives the protein CASSIVSSGGEQFF. The rearrangement uses TRBV19 and TRBJ2-1; 10 positions match TRBD2. This CDR3 has 14 residues. V lost 3 bases, J lost 10 bases, and 6 bases stayed unmatched. Germline V gene sequence: CDR1 LNHDA, CDR2 SQIVND (reference sequence).

The chain joins TRBV4-1 to TRBJ2-1; possible D gene TRBD2, 7 bases. Germline CDR1 MGHRA, CDR2 YSYEKL. CDR3 length: 17 amino acids. V was pared by 0 bases and J by 4 bases, with 16 bases between. CDR3 in amino acids: CASSQDLAGAPYNEQFF. CDR3 DNA: TGCGCCAGCAGCCAAGATTTGGCGGGGGCTCCATACAATGAGCAGTTCTTC.

V usage is TRBV6-1 and J usage is TRBJ2-2, with TRBD1 matching over 10 bases. Germline CDR1 is MNHNS and CDR2 is SASEGT. This CDR3 comprises 18 residues. Trimming at V came to 7 bases and at J to 6 bases, leaving 17 bases not matched to a gene. CDR3 amino acids: CASTPEGGTGVFAGELFF. The CDR3 bases are TGTGCCAGCACCCCCGAGGGGGGGACAGGGGTTTTCGCCGGGGAGCTGTTTTTT.

This clonotype was recorded at least ten times. A junction boundary mismatches the germline segment, possibly from a read error. The rearrangement links TRBV5-1 to TRBJ2-7, with 7 positions matching TRBD1. CDR3 length: 13 residues. Germline V CDR1 and CDR2: SGHRS, YFSETQ. CDR3 sequence reads: CASSLGQDYEQYF. The CDR3 nucleotides are TGTGCCAGCAGCCTTGGACAGGACTACGAGCAGTACTTC.

This chain links TRBV12-3 or TRBV12-4 with TRBJ2-6; the D is unclear. Trimming left V 3 bases short and J 4 bases short, with 4 bases between. This CDR3 spans 13 amino acids. The CDR3 reads CASSLKGANVLTF. The CDR3 coding sequence is TGTGCCAGCAGTTTGAAAGGGGCCAACGTCCTGACTTTC.

The chain uses TRBV7-6 and TRBJ2-1; no reliable D call. This CDR3 has 11 residues. Trimming pared 4 bases from V and 10 bases from J, leaving 8 bases between. In germline, CDR1 is SGHVS, CDR2 FNYEAQ. The CDR3, as DNA: TGTGCCAGCAGCTCCCTGGGAGAGCAGTTCTTC. Residues: CASSSLGEQFF.

This chain's CDR3 is CASSLGTSEEKLFF. The CDR3 DNA reads as TGTGCCAGTAGCCTCGGGACCTCAGAAGAAAAACTGTTTTTT. This sequence joins TRBV19 and TRBJ1-4, with D possibly being TRBD1 (5 bases). Trimming took 6 bases from V and 8 from J, leaving 16 bases between them. The germline V gene encodes CDR1 LNHDA and CDR2 SQIVND (reference sequence). CDR3 length equals 14 residues.

This clonotype has only a few counts. J is TRBJ2-3 and V is TRBV12-3 or TRBV12-4; D might be TRBD1 or TRBD2, each matching 5 bases. V lost 1 base, J lost 5 bases, and 13 bases lay in between. The CDR3 length is 15 residues. The CDR3 bases are TGTGCCAGCAGTTTAGAAGGGGATGGGAGAGATACGCAGTATTTT. It is translated as CASSLEGDGRDTQYF.

This clonotype was counted ten times or more. V usage is TRBV5-1 and J usage is TRBJ1-4, with 9 bases matching TRBD1. This CDR3 is built from 17 residues. Germline CDR1 reads SGHRS; CDR2 reads YFSETQ. V dropped 2 bases and J dropped 5; count of bases not matched to a gene: 10. The CDR3 loop reads CASSLSTGGGPNEKLFF. CDR3 coding DNA: TGCGCCAGCAGCTTATCGACAGGGGGAGGACCGAATGAAAAACTGTTTTTT.

The chain employs TRBV6-4 and TRBJ2-3, with D uncertain. CDR3 length: 18 residues. CDR1 is MRHNA, CDR2 SNTAGT, per germline. With 5 bases removed from V and 0 bases from J, the gap between germline ends came to 21 bases. CDR3 protein: CASSLVLVGATSTDTQYF. The CDR3 region has the DNA TGTGCCAGCAGTTTAGTTCTCGTGGGCGCTACTAGCACAGATACGCAGTATTTT.

This clonotype was picked up a small number of times. The chain has TRBV20-1 and TRBJ2-2, with D perhaps matching TRBD1 or TRBD2 (6 bases each). CDR1 and CDR2 from the germline V gene are DFQATT and SNEGSKA (reference sequence). Trimming took 5 bases from V and 7 from J, leaving 17 bases between them. This CDR3 has 14 amino acids. CDR3 DNA: TGCAGTGCTCAAAGGGGGGCGCAGGACGGGGAGCTGTTTTTT. Translation gives CSAQRGAQDGELFF.

This clonotype turned up a few times. The chain joins TRBV7-2 to TRBJ2-5, with 10 bases lining up with TRBD2. Germline loops: CDR1 SGHTA, CDR2 FQGNSA. V was pared by 7 bases and J by 7 bases, with 15 bases of the junction left unmatched. This CDR3 is built from 16 residues. The CDR3 spells CASTLSGGTGQWTQYF. The CDR3 DNA reads TGTGCCAGCACCCTTAGCGGGGGGACGGGACAGTGGACCCAGTACTTC.

The sample holds a few counts of this clonotype. The chain employs TRBV27 and TRBJ2-5; D uncertain. CDR3 size: 15 residues. The germline V and J ends were trimmed by 3 bases and 3 bases, with 14 bases remaining between them. Germline V gene lookup returns CDR1 MNHEY and CDR2 SMNVEV (reference sequence). In DNA form, the CDR3 reads TGTGCCAGCAGTTTTTCTGGGTTTTTAAAAGAGACCCAGTACTTC. Translated, it gives CASSFSGFLKETQYF.

V and J are TRBV4-3 and TRBJ1-4; D ambiguous. The CDR3 runs 15 residues. The germline V and J ends were trimmed by 4 bases and 7 bases, with 16 bases remaining between them. The V gene's germline CDR1 is LGHNA and CDR2 YSLEER. CDR3 region: CASSLQDWWGEKLFF. DNA of the CDR3: TGCGCCAGCAGCCTTCAAGATTGGTGGGGTGAAAAACTGTTTTTT.